Presented here are 13 T cell receptor beta chains from one specimen sequenced in a study of radiotherapy plus CTLA-4 blockade in lung cancer. The table came from immunoSEQ multiplex PCR; TCRdb's copy has only in-frame clones and leaves some out. The sample holds tens of thousands of clones, over 70% seen once. The sample was peripheral blood, taken from a patient treated with radiotherapy plus ipilimumab. The receptors come from a human donor with non-small cell lung cancer who had a partial response to radiotherapy plus ipilimumab. Some clones in this sample may be carry-over from other donors' samples.

The rearrangement uses TRBV19 and TRBJ2-1, with D perhaps TRBD1 (6 bases). Trimming pared 1 base from V and 2 bases from J, leaving 9 bases between. The germline gives CDR1 LNHDA, CDR2 SQIVND (reference sequence). This CDR3 spans 15 amino acids. CDR3 residues: CASSIGTVPYNEQFF. CDR3 DNA: TGTGCCAGTAGTATAGGGACAGTGCCCTACAATGAGCAGTTCTTC.

This clone was detected only once. This chain joins TRBV29-1 and TRBJ2-5, with TRBD2 matching 11 bases. The CDR3 extends over 12 amino acids. The germline V gene has CDR1 SQVTM and CDR2 ANQGSEA. V lost 4 bases to trimming and J lost 8 bases; unmatched junction nucleotides: 3. CDR3 sequence reads: CSVGLAGNTQYF. For the CDR3, the DNA is TGCAGCGTTGGACTAGCGGGAAACACCCAGTACTTC.

The chain employs TRBV6-6 and TRBJ1-3; D might be TRBD1 (6 bases). V was shortened by 6 bases and J by 0 bases, with 15 bases between the two germline ends. The CDR3 runs to 16 residues. Germline CDR1 MNHNY, CDR2 SVGAGI (reference sequence). CDR3 region: CASSVTGTISGNTIYF. For the CDR3, the DNA is TGTGCCAGCAGCGTAACCGGGACAATCTCTGGAAACACCATATATTTT.

The chain couples TRBV7-9 to TRBJ1-1; D may be TRBD1 (5 bases). V dropped 5 bases and J dropped 4 bases, with 14 bases sitting between them. The CDR3 totals 14 residues. CDR1 SEHNR and CDR2 FQNEAQ come from the germline V gene (reference sequence). Written as DNA, the CDR3 is TGTGCCAGCAGCCGACTTGGGGCAGGCACTGAAGCTTTCTTT. Its protein is CASSRLGAGTEAFF.

The chain links TRBV4-1 to TRBJ1-4; D not certain. The CDR3 sequence is 14 residues long. Trimming took 4 bases from V and 1 from J, leaving 7 bases between them. The V gene's germline CDR1 is MGHRA and CDR2 YSYEKL. As DNA, the CDR3 is TGCGCCAGCAGCCGGTACGGAACTAATGAAAAACTGTTTTTT. Its protein is CASSRYGTNEKLFF.

V and J are TRBV19 and TRBJ2-5; 10 bases fit TRBD1. The CDR3 length is 16 residues. Germline CDR1 is LNHDA and CDR2 is SQIVND (reference sequence). Unmatched junction bases numbered 12, after V lost 6 bases and J lost 5 bases. CDR3 DNA: TGTGCCAGTAGAAGGGGACCGGGACAGGGGAAGGAGACCCAGTACTTC. It is translated as CASRRGPGQGKETQYF.

The chain uses TRBV7-2 and TRBJ1-3; the D is unclear. V dropped 2 bases and J dropped 0 bases, with 14 bases sitting between them. This CDR3 has 17 residues. Germline V gives CDR1 SGHTA, CDR2 FQGNSA. The CDR3 DNA sequence: TGTGCCAGCAGCTTAACTGCAACAGACGGCTCTGGAAACACCATATATTTT. Residues: CASSLTATDGSGNTIYF. Combining the CDR3 with reference TRBV7-2 and TRBJ1-3 gives the whole variable domain GAGVSQSPSNKVTEKGKDVELRCDPISGHTALYWYRQSLGQGLEFLIYFQGNSAPDKSGLPSDRFSAERTGGSVSTLTIQRTQQEDSAVYLCASSLTATDGSGNTIYFGEGSWLTVV.

The rearrangement uses TRBV7-2 and TRBJ2-7; 7 bases agree with TRBD1. The germline gives CDR1 SGHTA, CDR2 FQGNSA. V lost 3 bases, J lost 5 bases, and 10 bases stayed unmatched. The CDR3 spans 15 residues. This CDR3 is CASSLQGDGRNEQYF. CDR3 bases: TGTGCCAGCAGCTTGCAGGGGGATGGCCGAAACGAGCAGTACTTC.

In its sample, this clone was seen a few times. This chain uses TRBV11-3 with TRBJ2-2; 8 nucleotides line up with TRBD2. V was clipped by 2 bases and J by 2 bases; unmatched bases: 7. This CDR3 has 17 residues. Germline V gives CDR1 SGHNT, CDR2 YENEEA. This CDR3 is CASSLNQRELNTGELFF. The CDR3 DNA follows: TGTGCCAGCAGCTTAAATCAGCGGGAGCTTAACACCGGGGAGCTGTTTTTT.

The chain links TRBV7-6 to TRBJ2-5; 7 nucleotides agree with TRBD2. The CDR3 length is 16 residues. V lost 1 base and J lost 2; bases outside the gene matches: 7. Germline V gives CDR1 SGHVS, CDR2 FNYEAQ. The CDR3 here is CASSLGVGGSQETQYF. The DNA for the CDR3 is TGTGCCAGCAGCTTAGGGGTGGGGGGGTCACAAGAGACCCAGTACTTC.

The chain couples TRBV5-1 to TRBJ1-1; no clear D gene. Germline V gene data show CDR1 as SGHRS and CDR2 as YFSETQ. This CDR3 has 14 residues. The V end was cut by 3 bases, the J end by 3 bases, with 12 bases between. The CDR3 coding sequence is TGCGCCAGCAGCTGGACCTCGGGGTACACTGAAGCTTTCTTT. Protein product: CASSWTSGYTEAFF.

The CDR3, as DNA: TGTGCCAGCAGCCTAGCGGGGGGGCCCAATGAGCAGTTCTTC. It specifies CASSLAGGPNEQFF. The chain joins TRBV6-5 to TRBJ2-1; 12 nucleotides agree with TRBD2. The CDR3 spans 14 residues. The V and J ends lost 6 bases and 6 bases, in that order; junction bases with no gene match: 3. Germline CDR1 reads MNHEY; CDR2 reads SVGAGI.

The V gene is TRBV4-3, the J gene TRBJ2-2; 11 bases map to TRBD2. CDR1 LGHNA and CDR2 YSLEER come from the germline V gene. V shed 2 bases and J 8 bases; nucleotides not matched to a gene: 19. There are 20 residues in the CDR3. Here the CDR3 reads CASSQSPASSSGGFGGELFF. CDR3 nucleotides: TGCGCCAGCAGCCAAAGTCCCGCCTCCTCTAGCGGGGGGTTCGGAGGGGAGCTGTTTTTT.